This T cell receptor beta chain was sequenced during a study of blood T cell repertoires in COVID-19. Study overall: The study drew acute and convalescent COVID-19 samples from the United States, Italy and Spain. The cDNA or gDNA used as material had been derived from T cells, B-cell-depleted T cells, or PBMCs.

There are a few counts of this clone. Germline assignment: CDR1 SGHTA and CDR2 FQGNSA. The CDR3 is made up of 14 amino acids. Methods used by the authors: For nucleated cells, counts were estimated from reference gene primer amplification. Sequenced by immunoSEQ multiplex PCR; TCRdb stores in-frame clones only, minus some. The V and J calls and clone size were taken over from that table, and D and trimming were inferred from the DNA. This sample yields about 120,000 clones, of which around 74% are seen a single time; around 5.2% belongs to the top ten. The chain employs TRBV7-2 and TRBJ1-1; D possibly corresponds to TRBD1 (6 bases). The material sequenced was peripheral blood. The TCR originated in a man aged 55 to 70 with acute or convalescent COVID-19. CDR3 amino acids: CAGTLFGPNTEAFF. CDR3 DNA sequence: TGTGCAGGGACATTATTCGGCCCGAACACTGAAGCTTTCTTT.